The 21 T cell receptor beta chains in this list originate from one sample, sequenced in a study of breast tumors, draining lymph nodes, adjacent tissues. One entry per CDR3 protein, called by TCRdb with MiXCR from the multiplex PCR reads. The sample records around 70,000 distinct CDR3 sequences, around two fifths being singletons. Sequences were obtained from breast tumor tissue. The receptors were gathered from a female donor with breast cancer. Some clones in this sample may be carry-over from other donors' samples.

As to this clonotype: A read error may account for a junction end that differs from germline. This sequence joins TRBV11-2 and TRBJ1-5, with TRBD1 as a possible D gene (5 bases). The CDR3 runs to 19 residues. Germline V gives CDR1 SGHAT, CDR2 FQNNGV. CDR3 amino acids: CASSSTPRGLAGTNEPQHF. In DNA form, the CDR3 reads TGTGCCAGCAGCAGCACTCCCCGGGGACTAGCGGGAACCAATGAGCCCCAGCATTTT.

This clonotype was picked up many times. The chain employs TRBV20-1 and TRBJ2-7; no firm D call. The V end was cut by 1 base, the J end by 4 bases, with 11 bases between. The CDR3 is 13 residues long. Germline CDR1 DFQATT, CDR2 SNEGSKA (reference sequence). CDR3: CSARVALVYEQYF. Written as DNA, the CDR3 is TGCAGTGCTAGAGTGGCTCTAGTTTACGAGCAGTACTTC.

The genes are TRBV15 and TRBJ2-4, with D unclear. Per germline, CDR1 LNHNV and CDR2 YYDKDF (reference sequence). The germline V and J ends were trimmed by 5 bases and 1 base, with 15 bases remaining between them. This CDR3 spans 16 amino acids. The CDR3 region has the DNA TGTGCCACCAGCTCCCCCCGGTCTGGGGCCAAAAACATTCAGTACTTC. Protein product: CATSSPRSGAKNIQYF.

As concerns this clonotype: This likely comes from a read error, as the CDR3 has no conserved phenylalanine or tryptophan at its end. The CDR3 here is CDSSGGTKNSYEQYL. CDR3 coding DNA: TGTGACAGCAGTGGAGGGACAAAAAACTCCTACGAGCAGTACTTA. This chain links TRBV2 with TRBJ2-7; tentatively, D is TRBD1 or TRBD2 (6 bases each). The CDR3 loop spans 15 amino acids. The germline V gene has CDR1 SNHLY and CDR2 FYNNEI.

This clonotype was recorded many times. The rearrangement links TRBV15 to TRBJ2-3; D ambiguous. The length of the CDR3 is 15 residues. V shed 3 bases and J shed 0 bases, with 10 bases lying between them. CDR1 is LNHNV, CDR2 YYDKDF, per germline (reference sequence). The CDR3 DNA sequence: TGTGCCACCAGCAGCCCCCGGACGAGCACAGATACGCAGTATTTT. It is translated as CATSSPRTSTDTQYF. Filled out from reference TRBV15 and TRBJ2-3, the complete variable domain reads DAMVIQNPRYQVTQFGKPVTLSCSQTLNHNVMYWYQQKSSQAPKLLFHYYDKDFNNEADTPDNFQSRRPNTSFCFLDIRSPGLGDTAMYLCATSSPRTSTDTQYFGPGTRLTVL.

Turning to this clonotype: The junction departs from the called germline gene at one end, perhaps through a read error. This chain joins TRBV24-1 and TRBJ1-1, with 9 bases identical to TRBD1. CDR3 length equals 14 residues. Germline CDR1 reads KGHDR; CDR2 reads SFDVKD. The CDR3 sequence: CATSDPFRDRDFLF. The CDR3, as DNA: TGTGCCACCAGTGACCCGTTCCGGGACAGGGACTTTCTCTTT.

This clonotype was counted at least ten times. The V gene is TRBV5-6, the J gene TRBJ2-1, with D perhaps TRBD1 or TRBD2 (5 bases each). Trimming removed 4 bases at V and 10 bases at J, with 12 bases between. This CDR3 is built from 12 residues. The germline CDR1 and CDR2 sequences are SGHDT and YYEEEE. CDR3 protein: CASSAWGSEQFF. The DNA of the CDR3 is TGTGCCAGCAGCGCCTGGGGGTCAGAGCAGTTCTTC.

Notes on this clonotype: This clone may be a read error of a much larger clone one base away. This chain links TRBV2 with TRBJ2-1; the D gene is possibly TRBD2 (6 bases). CDR3 length equals 18 residues. CDR1 and CDR2 (germline): SNHLY, FYNNEI. The CDR3 sequence: CASSDEYGSGFSYNEHFF. The CDR3 DNA reads TGTGCCAGCAGTGATGAGTACGGGAGCGGTTTCTCCTACAATGAGCACTTCTTC.

This clonotype was seen at least ten times. J is TRBJ1-2 and V is TRBV5-5; 11 bases line up with TRBD1. Germline loops: CDR1 SGHKS, CDR2 YYEKEE (reference sequence). The CDR3 sequence is 16 residues long. The V and J ends lost 4 bases and 5 bases, in that order; junction bases with no gene match: 10. CDR3 loop: CASSPGQGDSLYGYTF. DNA of the CDR3: TGTGCCAGCAGCCCGGGACAGGGGGACAGCCTATATGGCTACACCTTC.

This clonotype was counted between two and nine times. The chain combines TRBV9 with TRBJ2-3; TRBD2 is a possible D gene (6 bases). Per the germline V gene, CDR1 is SGDLS and CDR2 is YYNGEE. V dropped 0 bases and J dropped 1 base, with 9 bases sitting between them. The CDR3 loop spans 15 amino acids. CDR3 coding DNA: TGTGCCAGCAGCGTAGCGGGGGAAGGCACAGATACGCAGTATTTT. Protein product: CASSVAGEGTDTQYF.

This clonotype was detected only a few times. This rearrangement joins TRBV6-5 to TRBJ1-5, with 7 bases identical to TRBD1. J gave up 0 bases and V 6 bases, and 8 bases lay outside the gene matches. Germline CDR1 reads MNHEY; CDR2 reads SVGAGI. CDR3 size: 16 residues. As DNA, the CDR3 is TGTGCCAGCAGGCAGGGGACAGCGAGTAGCAATCAGCCCCAGCATTTT. Protein sequence: CASRQGTASSNQPQHF.

This clonotype appeared many times. The rearrangement links TRBV6-1 to TRBJ2-1; 10 nucleotides align to TRBD2. Trimming cost V 6 bases and J 7 bases; bases outside gene matches: 9. CDR3 size: 15 residues. Germline CDR1 is MNHNS and CDR2 is SASEGT. CDR3 region: CASRTGTSERNEQFF. The CDR3 DNA sequence: TGTGCCAGCAGGACCGGGACTAGCGAACGTAATGAGCAGTTCTTC.

This clonotype has just one count. A much bigger clone sits one base away, suggesting this may be a read error. The chain combines TRBV30 with TRBJ2-5; D could derive from TRBD1 or TRBD2 (5 bases each). CDR1 and CDR2 (germline): GTSNPN, SVGIG (reference sequence). CDR3 length: 12 residues. The CDR3 DNA is TGTGCCTGGACCTCAGGGACGCAGACCCCGTACTTC. Amino acid sequence: CAWTSGTQTPYF.

The chain employs TRBV9 and TRBJ1-1; D call uncertain. This CDR3 contains 14 residues. Trimming took off 4 bases at V and 6 bases at J, with 16 bases between the two ends. Germline loops: CDR1 SGDLS, CDR2 YYNGEE. The DNA for the CDR3 is TGTGCCAGCAGCCCCTTACCAGAGACTGCTGAAGCTTTCTTT. Translation gives CASSPLPETAEAFF.

This chain connects TRBV12-3 or TRBV12-4 to TRBJ1-5; 7 bases align to TRBD1. Trimming at V came to 4 bases and at J to 16 bases, leaving 28 bases not matched to a gene. The CDR3 has 18 amino acids. The chain's CDR3 is CASSSTSGVRETRDRKHF. The CDR3 DNA reads as TGTGCCAGCAGTTCGACTAGCGGGGTAAGAGAGACCCGGGACAGAAAACATTTT.

This clonotype has a count of ten or more. The rearrangement joins TRBV11-3 to TRBJ1-2; TRBD1 is a possible D gene (6 bases). The V gene's germline CDR1 is SGHNT and CDR2 YENEEA. Trimming stripped 5 bases from V and 2 bases from J, with 12 bases between. The CDR3 spans 14 residues. The CDR3 is CASSPGHPNYGYTF. The DNA of the CDR3 is TGTGCCAGCAGCCCGGGACACCCGAACTATGGCTACACCTTC. Full variable domain (outside the CDR3, taken from reference TRBV11-3 and TRBJ1-2): EAGVVQSPRYKIIEKKQPVAFWCNPISGHNTLYWYLQNLGQGPELLIRYENEEAVDDSQLPKDRFSAERLKGVDSTLKIQPAELGDSAVYLCASSPGHPNYGYTFGSGTRLTVV.

On this clonotype itself: This likely comes from a read error, as the CDR3 has no conserved phenylalanine or tryptophan at its end. V and J are TRBV20-1 and TRBJ2-7, with 8 positions matching TRBD1. The germline V gene encodes CDR1 DFQATT and CDR2 SNEGSKA (reference sequence). The CDR3 sequence is 13 residues long. The CDR3 sequence is CSAPGQVSYAQYL. In nucleotides, the CDR3 is TGCAGTGCCCCGGGACAGGTCTCCTACGCGCAGTACCTC.

Concerning this clonotype: As the CDR3 is not closed by the conserved phenylalanine or tryptophan, this likely results from a read error. Because the CDR3's place on the DNA is in doubt, the DNA is left out and the CDR3 is given as listed by TCRdb. This chain links TRBV7-2 with TRBJ1-6; the D call in the table, TRBD1, was not verified against the DNA. The CDR3 is 10 residues long, ends included. Germline CDR1 reads SGHTA; CDR2 reads FQGNSA. CDR3 region: CASSLDPPRS.

CDR3 DNA: TGTGCCATCAGTGCTTCGGGCTTACCCCATGAGCAGTTCTTC. Translation gives CAISASGLPHEQFF. The chain combines TRBV10-3 with TRBJ2-1; no firm D call. The ends were cut back, 4 bases at V and 8 bases at J, with 15 bases in the middle. CDR3 length: 14 amino acids. Germline V gene lookup returns CDR1 ENHRY and CDR2 SYGVKD.

This clonotype was observed at least ten times. This sequence joins TRBV7-9 and TRBJ2-3; 10 bases are shared with TRBD2. Germline values: CDR1 SEHNR, CDR2 FQNEAQ (reference sequence). J was trimmed by 2 bases and V by 6 bases; bases with no gene match: 5. This CDR3 is built from 15 residues. In DNA, the CDR3 is TGTGCCAGCAGTTTGGGACTAGCGAACACAGATACGCAGTATTTT. It codes for CASSLGLANTDTQYF.

This clonotype was observed at least ten times. The chain carries TRBV6-4 and TRBJ2-3, with 11 nucleotides matching TRBD2. Germline trimming cut 3 bases from V and 1 base from J; bases unmatched to any gene: 6. The CDR3 is made up of 17 amino acids. CDR1 and CDR2 (germline): MRHNA, SNTAGT. The CDR3 DNA reads TGTGCCAGCAGTGAGGCTAGCGGGGGGATCGGCACAGATACGCAGTATTTT. This translates into CASSEASGGIGTDTQYF.